These 14 T cell receptor beta chains came from one sample sequenced in a study of T-cell memory formation after mild COVID-19. In TCRdb, the 5' RACE reads were re-called with MiXCR into one record per CDR3 protein. The data hold about 310,000 distinct CDR3 sequences, with roughly a fifth observed a single time. Sequencing was done on a sample of PBMCs or a T cell subset sorted from them (not recorded which). Receptors were obtained from a young man who had mild COVID-19 (a few samples of this study predate the infection). Cell type and time point are not known.

The V gene is TRBV4-2, the J gene TRBJ2-3; 8 bases align to TRBD2. CDR3 length equals 15 residues. Germline CDR1 reads LGHNA; CDR2 reads YNFKEQ. The J segment lost 6 bases and the V segment lost 0 bases, leaving 5 bases of the junction unmatched. DNA for the CDR3: TGTGCCAGCAGCCAAGATTCGGGGGGGTCGGATACGCAGTATTTT. Protein product: CASSQDSGGSDTQYF.

The J gene is TRBJ2-7, the V gene TRBV12-3 or TRBV12-4; 12 positions agree with TRBD1. The CDR3 length is 13 residues. CDR3 loop: CASSSGTGGAPIV. DNA for the CDR3: TGTGCCAGCAGTTCCGGGACAGGGGGCGCGCCCATAGTC.

This clonotype has a handful of counts. This rearrangement joins TRBV28 to TRBJ1-2, with 8 bases matching TRBD1. The V segment lost 2 bases and the J segment 4 bases; nucleotides outside the gene matches: 12. This CDR3 spans 17 amino acids. The V gene's germline CDR1 is MDHEN and CDR2 SYDVKM. Written as DNA, the CDR3 is TGTGCCAGCAGTTTAGGTGGGGAGAGGACAGGGATCTATGGCTACACCTTC. Its protein is CASSLGGERTGIYGYTF.

This clonotype was observed a few times. The chain carries TRBV5-8 and TRBJ2-7; D might be TRBD1 (5 bases). CDR3 size: 13 residues. Germline CDR1 SGHTS, CDR2 YDEGEE. V was trimmed by 2 bases and J by 2 bases, leaving 8 bases between them. CDR3 coding DNA: TGTGCCAGCAGCTTTACAGGTCCCTACGAGCAGTACGTC. Translation: CASSFTGPYEQYV.

In this sample, this clonotype turned up a few times. V is TRBV12-3 or TRBV12-4 and J is TRBJ2-5; weak D call: TRBD1 (5 bases). V gave up 5 bases and J gave up 5 bases, with 15 bases separating them. The CDR3 contains 14 residues. The CDR3 sequence: CASSVGPRGETQYF. The CDR3 DNA sequence: TGTGCCAGCAGTGTGGGGCCAAGGGGTGAGACCCAGTACTTC.

The chain recombines TRBV20-1 with TRBJ2-2, with 7 bases that match TRBD2. V shed 0 bases and J 5 bases; nucleotides not matched to a gene: 9. The germline V gene has CDR1 DFQATT and CDR2 SNEGSKA (reference sequence). The CDR3 length is 16 residues. The CDR3 DNA reads TGCAGTGCTAGAGACCAGGGAGTGGGAGGGACCGGGGAGCTGTTTTTT. It codes for CSARDQGVGGTGELFF.

There are a few counts of this clonotype. The gene calls are TRBV24-1 and TRBJ2-5; the match to TRBD1 covers 8 bases. The J segment lost 4 bases and the V segment lost 4 bases, leaving 4 bases of the junction unmatched. Germline CDR1 is KGHDR and CDR2 is SFDVKD. The CDR3 has 14 amino acids. This CDR3 is CATSDPGQGETQYF. DNA for the CDR3: TGTGCCACCAGTGACCCCGGACAGGGAGAGACCCAGTACTTC.

The chain combines TRBV5-6 with TRBJ1-2; weak D call: TRBD1 (6 bases). The V gene's germline CDR1 is SGHDT and CDR2 YYEEEE. The CDR3 sequence is 13 residues long. V was clipped by 1 base and J by 4 bases, with 8 bases between them. This CDR3 reads CASSLQGTYGYTF. Written as DNA, the CDR3 is TGTGCCAGCAGCTTGCAGGGGACCTATGGCTACACCTTC. The entire variable domain, with the rest obtained from reference TRBV5-6 and TRBJ1-2, is as follows: DAGVTQSPTHLIKTRGQQVTLRCSPKSGHDTVSWYQQALGQGPQFIFQYYEEEERQRGNFPDRFSGHQFPNYSSELNVNALLLGDSALYLCASSLQGTYGYTFGSGTRLTVV.

V and J are TRBV6-2 or TRBV6-3 and TRBJ2-4; TRBD1 might be the D (5 bases). The CDR3 covers 14 residues. Germline CDR1 reads MNHEY; CDR2 reads SVGEGT. Trimming cost V 3 bases and J 7 bases, with 13 bases left between them. CDR3 residues: CASSYYVQANIQYF. The CDR3 DNA sequence: TGTGCCAGCAGTTATTATGTACAGGCTAACATTCAGTACTTC.

The chain recombines TRBV7-7 with TRBJ2-1; D might be TRBD1 (5 bases). The germline V gene encodes CDR1 SSHAT and CDR2 FNYEAQ (reference sequence). The CDR3 length is 14 residues. The V end was cut by 2 bases, the J end by 7 bases, with 12 bases between. The CDR3 DNA follows: TGTGCCAGCAGCTTATTGGCAGGGTGGAATGAGCAGTTCTTC. Translated: CASSLLAGWNEQFF.

J is TRBJ2-2 and V is TRBV5-1; the match to TRBD1 covers 7 bases. The germline gives CDR1 SGHRS, CDR2 YFSETQ. With 6 bases clipped from V and 4 bases from J, the junction kept 6 bases outside the gene matches. The CDR3 is 14 amino acids. CDR3 loop: CASIERTGTGELFF. The CDR3 region has the DNA TGCGCCAGCATCGAAAGGACAGGCACCGGGGAGCTGTTTTTT.

The chain joins TRBV5-1 to TRBJ2-1; TRBD2 matches 7 bases. V gave up 0 bases and J gave up 4 bases; unmatched junction bases: 10. Germline V CDR1 and CDR2: SGHRS, YFSETQ. The CDR3 runs 17 residues. DNA for the CDR3: TGCGCCAGCAGCTTGGTGGTGGGGGGGGATCCGTACAATGAGCAGTTCTTC. Protein sequence: CASSLVVGGDPYNEQFF.

The CDR3 protein is CASTEGHTDTQYF. The CDR3 bases are TGTGCCAGTACGGAGGGCCACACAGATACGCAGTATTTT. The chain employs TRBV5-8 and TRBJ2-3; the D gene is possibly TRBD2 (6 bases). CDR3 length: 13 residues. The V end lost 8 bases, the J end lost 2 bases, and 12 bases lay between the germline ends. Germline-derived CDR1 and CDR2 are SGHTS and YDEGEE.

The CDR3 DNA follows: TGCAGCGTTGAAGATTGGAGACAGGGGAATGGCTACACCTTC. Translation: CSVEDWRQGNGYTF. The chain is built from TRBV29-1 and TRBJ1-2; 8 positions match TRBD1. Trimming removed 0 bases from V and 6 bases from J; junction bases left unmatched: 6. The length of the CDR3 is 14 residues. Germline loops: CDR1 SQVTM, CDR2 ANQGSEA.